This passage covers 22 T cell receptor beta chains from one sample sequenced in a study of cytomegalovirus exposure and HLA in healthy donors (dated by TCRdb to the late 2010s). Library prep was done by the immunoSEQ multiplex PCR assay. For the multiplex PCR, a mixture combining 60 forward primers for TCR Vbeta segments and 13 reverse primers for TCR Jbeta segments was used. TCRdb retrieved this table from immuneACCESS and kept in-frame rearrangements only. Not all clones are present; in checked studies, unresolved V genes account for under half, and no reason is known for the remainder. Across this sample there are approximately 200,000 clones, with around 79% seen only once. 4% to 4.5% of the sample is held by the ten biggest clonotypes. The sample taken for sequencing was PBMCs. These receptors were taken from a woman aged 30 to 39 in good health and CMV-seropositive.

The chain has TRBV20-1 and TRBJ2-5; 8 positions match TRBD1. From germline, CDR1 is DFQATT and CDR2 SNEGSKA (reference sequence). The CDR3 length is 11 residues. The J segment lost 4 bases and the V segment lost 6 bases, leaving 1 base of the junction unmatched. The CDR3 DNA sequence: TGCAGTGCCGACAGGGGAGAGACCCAGTACTTC. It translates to CSADRGETQYF.

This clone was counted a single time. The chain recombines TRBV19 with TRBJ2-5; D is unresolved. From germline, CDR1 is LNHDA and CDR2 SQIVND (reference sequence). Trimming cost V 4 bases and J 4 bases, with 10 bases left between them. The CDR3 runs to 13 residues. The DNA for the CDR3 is TGTGCCAGTAGTAATCAGGAACGAGAGACCCAGTACTTC. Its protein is CASSNQERETQYF.

This CDR3 is CASSPQPDRGSGNTIYF. The CDR3 DNA follows: TGTGCCAGCAGCCCCCAACCGGACAGGGGGTCTGGAAACACCATATATTTT. The rearrangement joins TRBV4-2 to TRBJ1-3, with 10 bases aligning to TRBD1. CDR1 is LGHNA and CDR2 is YNFKEQ in the germline V gene. CDR3 length equals 17 residues. V lost 4 bases, J lost 1 base, and 7 bases stayed unmatched.

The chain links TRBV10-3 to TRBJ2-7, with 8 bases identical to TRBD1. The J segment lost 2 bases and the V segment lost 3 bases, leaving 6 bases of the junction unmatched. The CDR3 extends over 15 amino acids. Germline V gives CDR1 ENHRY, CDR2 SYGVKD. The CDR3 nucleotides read TGTGCCATCAGTGACTCGACAGGGGTAGCCTACGAGCAGTACTTC. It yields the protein CAISDSTGVAYEQYF.

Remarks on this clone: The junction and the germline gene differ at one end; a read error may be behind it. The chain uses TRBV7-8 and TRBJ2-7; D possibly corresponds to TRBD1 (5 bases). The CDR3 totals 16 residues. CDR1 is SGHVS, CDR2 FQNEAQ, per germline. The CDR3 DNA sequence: TGTGCCAGCAGCCCGGTGGTGAGCAGGGTAACCTACAAGCAGTACTTC. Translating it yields CASSPVVSRVTYKQYF.

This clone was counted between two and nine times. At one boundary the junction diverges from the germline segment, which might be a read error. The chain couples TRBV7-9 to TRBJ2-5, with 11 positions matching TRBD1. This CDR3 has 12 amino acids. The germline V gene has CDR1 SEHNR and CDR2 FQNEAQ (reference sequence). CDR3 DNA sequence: TGTGCCAGCAGCGCCGGACAGGGGGCCAACAACTTC. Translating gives CASSAGQGANNF.

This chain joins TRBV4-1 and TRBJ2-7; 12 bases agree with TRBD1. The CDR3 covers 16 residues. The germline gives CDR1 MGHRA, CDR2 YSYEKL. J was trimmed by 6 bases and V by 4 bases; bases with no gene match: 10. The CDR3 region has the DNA TGCGCCAGCAGCCCCTACCTTGGGACAGGGGGCGGCGAGCAGTACTTC. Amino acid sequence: CASSPYLGTGGGEQYF.

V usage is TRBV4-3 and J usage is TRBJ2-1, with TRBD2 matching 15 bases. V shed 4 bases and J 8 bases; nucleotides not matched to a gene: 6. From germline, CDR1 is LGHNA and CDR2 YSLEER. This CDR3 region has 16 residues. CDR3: CASSRAGTSGGYEQFF. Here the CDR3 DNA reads TGCGCCAGCAGCCGCGCCGGGACTAGCGGGGGGTATGAGCAGTTCTTC.

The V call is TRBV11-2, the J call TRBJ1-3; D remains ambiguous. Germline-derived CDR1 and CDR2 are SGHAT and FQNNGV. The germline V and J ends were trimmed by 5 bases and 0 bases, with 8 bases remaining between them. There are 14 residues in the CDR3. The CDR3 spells CASSAYSSGNTIYF. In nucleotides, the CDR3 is TGTGCCAGCAGCGCCTACAGCTCTGGAAACACCATATATTTT.

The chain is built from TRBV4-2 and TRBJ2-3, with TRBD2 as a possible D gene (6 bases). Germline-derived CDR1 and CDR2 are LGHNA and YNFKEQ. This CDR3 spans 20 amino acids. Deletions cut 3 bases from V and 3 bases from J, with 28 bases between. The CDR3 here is CASSHPFPTPRDGGTDTQYF. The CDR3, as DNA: TGTGCCAGCAGCCATCCATTCCCGACCCCGCGGGACGGGGGTACAGATACGCAGTATTTT.

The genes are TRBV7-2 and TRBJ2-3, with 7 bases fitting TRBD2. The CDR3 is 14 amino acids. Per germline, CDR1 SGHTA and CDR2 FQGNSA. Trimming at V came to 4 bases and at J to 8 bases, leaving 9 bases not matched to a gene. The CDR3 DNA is TGTGCCAGCAGCTCCCGGACGGGGGAGGGTACGCAGTATTTT. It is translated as CASSSRTGEGTQYF.

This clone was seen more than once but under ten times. The CDR3 coding sequence is TGTGCCAGCAGCTTGGAGGGGGTGAGAGGAACCGGGGAGCTGTTTTTT. This codes for CASSLEGVRGTGELFF. This chain links TRBV5-8 with TRBJ2-2; the D gene is possibly TRBD1 (6 bases). With 0 bases removed from V and 5 bases from J, the gap between germline ends came to 14 bases. Germline V gene lookup returns CDR1 SGHTS and CDR2 YDEGEE. The CDR3 loop spans 16 amino acids.

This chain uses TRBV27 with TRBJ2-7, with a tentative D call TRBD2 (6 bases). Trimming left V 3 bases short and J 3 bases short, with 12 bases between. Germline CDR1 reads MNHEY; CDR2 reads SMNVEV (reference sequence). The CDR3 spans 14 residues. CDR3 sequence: CASSFGTGLYEQYF. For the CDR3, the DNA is TGTGCCAGCAGTTTTGGGACTGGCCTCTACGAGCAGTACTTC.

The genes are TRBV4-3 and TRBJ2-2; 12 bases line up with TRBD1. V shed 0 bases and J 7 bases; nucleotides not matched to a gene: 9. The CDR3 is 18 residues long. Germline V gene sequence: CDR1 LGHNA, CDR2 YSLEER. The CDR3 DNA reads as TGCGCCAGCAGCCAAGAGAGGGGGGACAGGGGGCTGCGCGGGGAGCTGTTTTTT. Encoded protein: CASSQERGDRGLRGELFF.

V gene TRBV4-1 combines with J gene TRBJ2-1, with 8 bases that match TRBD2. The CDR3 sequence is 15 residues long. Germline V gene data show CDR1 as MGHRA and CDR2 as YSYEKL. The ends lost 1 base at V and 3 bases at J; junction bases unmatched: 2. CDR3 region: CASSQVAGLYNEQFF. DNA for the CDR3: TGCGCCAGCAGCCAAGTAGCGGGGCTCTACAATGAGCAGTTCTTC.

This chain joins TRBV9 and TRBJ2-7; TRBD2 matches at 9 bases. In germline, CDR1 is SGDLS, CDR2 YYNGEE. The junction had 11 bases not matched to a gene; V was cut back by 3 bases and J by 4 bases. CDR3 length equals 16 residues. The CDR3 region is CASSDDSGRERYEQYF. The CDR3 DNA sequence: TGTGCCAGCAGCGACGATAGCGGGAGAGAGAGATACGAGCAGTACTTC.

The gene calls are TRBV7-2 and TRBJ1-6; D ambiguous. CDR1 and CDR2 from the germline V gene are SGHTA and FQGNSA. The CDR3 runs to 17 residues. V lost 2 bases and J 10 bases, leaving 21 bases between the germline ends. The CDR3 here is CASSLKFTGSVGSPLHF. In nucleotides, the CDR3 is TGTGCCAGCAGCTTAAAGTTTACGGGTAGCGTAGGATCACCCCTCCACTTT. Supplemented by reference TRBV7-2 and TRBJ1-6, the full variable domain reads GAGVSQSPSNKVTEKGKDVELRCDPISGHTALYWYRQSLGQGLEFLIYFQGNSAPDKSGLPSDRFSAERTGGSVSTLTIQRTQQEDSAVYLCASSLKFTGSVGSPLHFGNGTRLTVT.

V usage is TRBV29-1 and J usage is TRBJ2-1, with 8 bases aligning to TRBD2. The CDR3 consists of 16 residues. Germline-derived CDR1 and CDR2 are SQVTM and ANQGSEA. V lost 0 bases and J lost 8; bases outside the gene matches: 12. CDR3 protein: CSVEERAGLEWDEQFF. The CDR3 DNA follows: TGCAGCGTTGAAGAGAGGGCGGGACTAGAATGGGATGAGCAGTTCTTC.

CDR3 region: CASSFPRRGEVITEAFF. CDR3 in DNA: TGCGCCAGCAGCTTCCCTCGTAGGGGTGAGGTTATCACTGAAGCTTTCTTT. V usage is TRBV5-1 and J usage is TRBJ1-1, with D possibly matching TRBD1 (5 bases). The CDR3 is made up of 17 amino acids. Per the germline V gene, CDR1 is SGHRS and CDR2 is YFSETQ. V lost 2 bases, J lost 4 bases, and 21 bases lay in between.

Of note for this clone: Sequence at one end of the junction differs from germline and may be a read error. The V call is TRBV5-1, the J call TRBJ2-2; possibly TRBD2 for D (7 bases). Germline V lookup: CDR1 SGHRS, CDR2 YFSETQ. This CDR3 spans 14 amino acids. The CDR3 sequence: CASTWGGGSGELFF. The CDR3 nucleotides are TGTGCCAGCACCTGGGGGGGCGGGTCGGGGGAGCTGTTTTTT.

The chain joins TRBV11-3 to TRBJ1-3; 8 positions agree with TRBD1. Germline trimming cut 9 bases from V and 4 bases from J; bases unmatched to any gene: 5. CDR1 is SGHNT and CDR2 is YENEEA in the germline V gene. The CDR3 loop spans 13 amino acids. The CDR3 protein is CASQGARGNTIYF. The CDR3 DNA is TGTGCCAGTCAGGGGGCGCGGGGAAACACCATATATTTT.

The CDR3 spells CASSAQGAESTGELFF. CDR3 DNA sequence: TGTGCCAGCAGCGCACAGGGGGCCGAGAGCACCGGGGAGCTGTTTTTT. The chain uses TRBV2 and TRBJ2-2; 9 nucleotides agree with TRBD1. V trimming: 6 bases; J trimming: 4 bases; junction bases outside the gene matches: 9. The CDR3 spans 16 residues. In germline, CDR1 is SNHLY, CDR2 FYNNEI.